The present T cell receptor beta chain was sequenced within a study of PD-1 blockade in mismatch repair-deficient tumors (dated by TCRdb to the late 2010s). Study-level background: Between September 2013 and 2016, 80 to 90 consecutive patients with about a dozen mismatch repair-deficient cancer types, all previously treated and progressing, were enrolled in the trial. Deep sequencing of TCR CDR3 regions was used to track tumor-associated T cell clones in peripheral blood of patients responding to PD-1 blockade. What the work shows at the level of the full study, not this receptor alone: Rapid expansion after pembrolizumab followed by contraction, generally before radiologic responses, was shown by tumor-resident clones, which were often undetectable in blood before treatment.

From cysteine to phenylalanine, the CDR3 is 15 amino acids long. CDR3 DNA only is kept here, 45 bases in frame from base 1. The germline V end is reduced by 5 bases and the J end by 0 bases; junction bases left unmatched: 2. In the germline V gene, CDR1 corresponds to LGHNA and CDR2 to YNFKEQ. The library was obtained by the immunoSEQ multiplex PCR assay. As stored in TCRdb, this immuneACCESS dataset retains in-frame rearrangements with V and J assigned. A fraction of the clones does not appear; measured against another copy, unresolved V genes explain less than half of the discrepancy, and the remainder lacks a known reason. Across this sample there are about 84,000 clones, with approximately 84% seen only once. The ten top clones hold about 2.6% of the sample. Sample time point, as interpreted from the label and publication: peripheral blood 12 weeks after first pembrolizumab dose. For every enrolled patient, mismatch repair deficiency was confirmed by either polymerase chain reaction or immunohistochemistry. A few patients who responded to pembrolizumab therapy underwent TCR sequencing. In the phase II trial, pembrolizumab PD-1 blockade was tested prospectively in advanced mismatch repair-deficient cancers, no matter which tissue of origin the cancers came from. Serial peripheral blood T cell samples were collected before and at multiple times after starting PD-1 blockade. Blood sampling times were reported as weeks after the first pembrolizumab dose.

With respect to this clone: Its binding antigen is unknown. No base-level quality is on record; no much larger clone is a single base apart.

This sequence originates from an adult with mismatch repair-deficient cancer. Here the chain combines TRBV4-2 and TRBJ2-3; 10 junctional bases match TRBD2. The sequenced sample was peripheral blood, obtained 12 weeks after starting pembrolizumab. Here the CDR3 is given as CASSWTSGSTDTQYF. In nucleotides, the sequence is TGTGCCAGCAGCTGGACTAGCGGTAGCACAGATACGCAGTATTTT.